A single T cell receptor beta chain is shown here with its context. Its recognized antigen is unknown. One base away there is no much larger clone; base qualities are not given. TCRbeta CDR3 regions were amplified from genomic DNA using the immunoSEQ Assay, a bias-controlled multiplex PCR. Turning to the authors' computational methods: Nucleated cell counts per sample were estimated from amplification of reference gene primers within the assay. To quantify the absolute abundance of each unique TCRbeta CDR3 rearrangement, sequence reads were collapsed and filtered. For each sample, productive Simpson clonality was calculated as the square root of Simpson's diversity index across productive rearrangements. As stored in TCRdb, this immuneACCESS dataset retains in-frame rearrangements with V and J assigned. A fraction of the clones does not appear; measured against another copy, unresolved V genes explain less than half of the discrepancy, and the remainder lacks a known reason. Clone size and the V and J calls come from that table; the DNA yielded D and trimming. The sample has about 170,000 clones on record, 88% of them singletons. Approximately 2.1% of the sample goes to the ten largest clones.

The data are from a study of blood T cell repertoires in COVID-19 (TCRdb year 2020). Some background on the complete study: Samples from collaborators originated in the United States, Italy and Spain and spanned both the acute and convalescent phases of COVID-19. The repertoires were released in a freely available public database intended as a resource for research on the immune response to SARS-CoV-2. Sample metadata almost always included a de-identified subject ID, COVID-19 status, age in years and sex. Deeply sampled blood TCRbeta repertoires from subjects exposed to, actively infected with, or recovered from COVID-19 were included in the dataset. Where HLA class I and class II types were available, the types were taken from metadata supplied by the sample provider, not from assay-based typing. Samples were obtained from the ongoing ImmuneRACE study (first 160 participants) and from over a thousand subjects provided by 6 global collaborators. The prospective study material was composed of cDNA or gDNA derived from T cells, B-cell-depleted T cells, or PBMCs.

Samples from volunteer blood donors who had recovered from COVID-19 were contributed by a second Seattle source. Collaborating institutions collected whole blood in K2EDTA tubes following their own protocols. For TCRbeta analysis, collaborator samples were shipped as frozen whole blood, as isolated PBMCs, or as DNA extracted from either sample type. The CDR1 and CDR2 encoded by the germline V gene are SQVTM and ANQGSEA. From the cysteine through the phenylalanine, the CDR3 covers 12 amino acids. The retained sequence is limited to the CDR3, 36 bases, with the frame set at the first base. V and J are truncated by 7 bases and 4 bases respectively, leaving an intervening sequence of 11 bases. Paper-wide results and their limitations: The quantity of clinical and demographic metadata differed by source and by participant and was supplied without curation.

The sample comprised peripheral blood. This clonotype was sampled from a man aged 50-59 years who had recovered from COVID-19. The chain couples TRBV29-1 to TRBJ2-1; 5 matching bases give a weak D call of TRBD2. The CDR3 amino acid sequence is: CSAEGRYNEQFF. The DNA is as follows: TGCAGCGCCGAGGGCAGGTACAATGAGCAGTTCTTC.